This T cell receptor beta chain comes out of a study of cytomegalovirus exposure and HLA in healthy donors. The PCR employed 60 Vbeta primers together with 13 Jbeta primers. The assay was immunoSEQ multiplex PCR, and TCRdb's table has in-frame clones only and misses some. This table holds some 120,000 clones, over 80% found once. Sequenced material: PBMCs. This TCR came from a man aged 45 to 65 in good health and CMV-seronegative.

In DNA form, the CDR3 reads TGTGCCAGCAGCCAAGATAAAGGGGACAGCTCCTACGAGCAGTACTTC. Amino acids: CASSQDKGDSSYEQYF. The chain links TRBV4-2 to TRBJ2-5, with 7 bases matching TRBD1. The J call could be wrong; TRBJ2-7 is a better fit for the DNA end. Germline CDR1 LGHNA, CDR2 YNFKEQ. The length of the CDR3 is 16 residues.